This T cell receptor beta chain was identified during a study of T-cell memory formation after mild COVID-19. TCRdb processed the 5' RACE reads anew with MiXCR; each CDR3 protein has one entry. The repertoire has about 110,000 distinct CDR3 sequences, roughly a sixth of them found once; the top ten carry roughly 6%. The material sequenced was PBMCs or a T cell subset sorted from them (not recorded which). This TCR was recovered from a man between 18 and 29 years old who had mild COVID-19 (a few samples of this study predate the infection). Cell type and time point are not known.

CDR3 in DNA: TGTGCCAGCAGCTCTAGCGGGGGAGCTCAAGAGACCCAGTACTTC. Its translation is CASSSSGGAQETQYF. The chain uses TRBV5-6 and TRBJ2-5; TRBD2 matches 10 bases. Germline V CDR1 and CDR2: SGHDT, YYEEEE. V was pared by 3 bases and J by 2 bases, with 4 bases of the junction left unmatched. CDR3 length equals 15 residues.